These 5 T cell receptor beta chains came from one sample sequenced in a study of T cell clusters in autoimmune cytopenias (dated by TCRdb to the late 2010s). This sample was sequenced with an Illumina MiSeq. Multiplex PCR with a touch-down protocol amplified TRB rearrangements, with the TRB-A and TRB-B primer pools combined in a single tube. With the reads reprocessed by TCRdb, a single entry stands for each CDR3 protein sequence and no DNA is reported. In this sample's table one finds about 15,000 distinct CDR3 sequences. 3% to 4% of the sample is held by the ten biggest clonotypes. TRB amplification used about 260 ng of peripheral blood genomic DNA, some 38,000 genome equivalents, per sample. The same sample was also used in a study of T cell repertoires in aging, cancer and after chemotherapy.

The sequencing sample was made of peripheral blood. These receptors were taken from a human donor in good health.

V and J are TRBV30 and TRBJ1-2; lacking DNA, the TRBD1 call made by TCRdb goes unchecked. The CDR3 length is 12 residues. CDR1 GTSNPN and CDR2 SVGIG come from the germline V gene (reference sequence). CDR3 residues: CAWKRRAEGYTF. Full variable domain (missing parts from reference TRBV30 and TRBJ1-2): SQTIHQWPATLVQPVGSPLSLECTVEGTSNPNLYWYRQAAGRGLQLLFYSVGIGQISSEVPQNLSASRPQDRQFILSSKKLLLSDSGFYLCAWKRRAEGYTFGSGTRLTVV.

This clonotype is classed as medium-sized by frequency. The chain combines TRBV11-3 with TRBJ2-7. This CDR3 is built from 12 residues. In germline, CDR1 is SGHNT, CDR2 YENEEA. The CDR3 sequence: CASKDNDYEQYF.

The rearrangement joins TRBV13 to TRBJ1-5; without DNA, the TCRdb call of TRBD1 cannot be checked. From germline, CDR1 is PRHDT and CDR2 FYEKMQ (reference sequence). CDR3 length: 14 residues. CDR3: CASSLRGSNQPQHF. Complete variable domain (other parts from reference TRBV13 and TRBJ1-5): AAGVIQSPRHLIKEKRETATLKCYPIPRHDTVYWYQQGPGQDPQFLISFYEKMQSDKGSIPDRFSAQQFSDYHSELNMSSLELGDSALYFCASSLRGSNQPQHFGDGTRLSIL.

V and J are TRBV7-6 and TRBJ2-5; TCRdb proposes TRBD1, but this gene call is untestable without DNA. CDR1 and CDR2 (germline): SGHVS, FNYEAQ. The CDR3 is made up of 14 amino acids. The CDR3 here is CASSFTGEKETQYF.

CDR3 protein: CASSYVPGLAGREQFF. V is TRBV6-2 or TRBV6-3 and J is TRBJ2-1; absent DNA, TCRdb's TRBD2 call cannot be checked. This CDR3 has 16 residues. Germline V gene data show CDR1 as MNHEY and CDR2 as SVGEGT.